Each of the 17 T cell receptor beta chains below was sequenced from the same sample in a study of blood T cell repertoires in COVID-19 (dated by TCRdb to about 2020). Library creation used the immunoSEQ multiplex PCR assay. As stored in TCRdb, this immuneACCESS dataset retains in-frame rearrangements with V and J assigned. A fraction of the clones does not appear; measured against another copy, unresolved V genes explain less than half of the discrepancy, and the remainder lacks a known reason. The sample table records around 100,000 clones; roughly nine tenths of these occur just once. 4% to 5% of the sample rests with the top ten. The sequenced material came from peripheral blood. The receptors originated from a middle-aged man with acute or convalescent COVID-19.

V is TRBV4-1 and J is TRBJ1-2, with D perhaps matching TRBD1 (6 bases). From germline, CDR1 is MGHRA and CDR2 YSYEKL. This CDR3 contains 15 residues. The V gene lost 1 base and the J gene lost 7 bases, with 16 bases spanning the gap. Here the CDR3 reads CASSQGEQGLGGYTF. As DNA, the CDR3 is TGCGCCAGCAGCCAAGGGGAGCAGGGGTTAGGTGGCTACACCTTC.

In the case of this clone: The same CDR3 is also encoded by other DNA sequences in this sample. The J gene is TRBJ2-6, the V gene TRBV4-3, with 11 nucleotides matching TRBD1. The CDR3 is 19 amino acids. The germline V gene has CDR1 LGHNA and CDR2 YSLEER. Trimming took 0 bases from V and 2 from J; bases not matched to a gene: 6. The CDR3 nucleotides are TGCGCCAGCAGCCAAGAATGGCGGGACAGGGGGGCTGGGGCCAACGTCCTGACTTTC. Translated: CASSQEWRDRGAGANVLTF.

The chain carries TRBV3-1 (or the pseudogene TRBV3-2) and TRBJ1-1, with TRBD1 matching over 8 bases. The CDR3 loop spans 15 amino acids. V trimming: 2 bases; J trimming: 6 bases; junction bases outside the gene matches: 8. Germline V lookup: CDR1 LGHDT, CDR2 YNNKEL (reference sequence). The CDR3 reads CASSQTTGGRSEAFF. CDR3 bases: TGTGCCAGCAGCCAAACTACAGGGGGTCGATCTGAAGCTTTCTTT.

The chain couples TRBV10-1 to TRBJ2-1; 15 bases align to TRBD2. The CDR3 contains 16 residues. The trim removed 6 bases at V and 8 bases at J, leaving 8 bases unmatched. CDR1 is WNHNN and CDR2 is SYGVQD in the germline V gene (reference sequence). CDR3: CASSQGLAGGIHEQFF. The CDR3 bases are TGCGCCAGCAGCCAGGGACTAGCGGGAGGCATCCATGAGCAGTTCTTC.

The chain joins TRBV5-1 to TRBJ1-2, with a possible D match to TRBD1 (5 bases). Between the trimmed V and J ends, which lost 4 bases and 3 bases, there was a span of 16 bases. Per the germline V gene, CDR1 is SGHRS and CDR2 is YFSETQ. This CDR3 contains 15 residues. The CDR3 DNA follows: TGCGCCAGCAGCCCCATGGGTGGCAGGGACTATGGCTACACCTTC. Translated, it gives CASSPMGGRDYGYTF.

This clone has just one count. The CDR3 reads CASSQTGVNTEAFF. The CDR3 bases are TGTGCCAGCTCTCAGACAGGGGTGAACACTGAAGCTTTCTTT. The J gene is TRBJ1-1, the V gene TRBV18; TRBD1 aligns across 8 bases. V was pared by 6 bases and J by 0 bases, with 3 bases of the junction left unmatched. In germline, CDR1 is KGHSH, CDR2 LQKENI. The CDR3 runs to 14 residues.

V and J are TRBV7-2 and TRBJ2-1, with 7 bases aligning to TRBD2. CDR1 is SGHTA and CDR2 is FQGNSA in the germline V gene. The V segment lost 2 bases and the J segment 4 bases; nucleotides outside the gene matches: 5. The CDR3 is made up of 15 amino acids. CDR3 nucleotides: TGTGCCAGCAGCTTAACCAGCGGGGTTTACAATGAGCAGTTCTTC. Residues: CASSLTSGVYNEQFF.

The chain uses TRBV18 and TRBJ2-3; possible D gene TRBD2, 6 bases. This CDR3 is 15 amino acids long. V shed 3 bases and J shed 5 bases, with 15 bases lying between them. The germline gives CDR1 KGHSH, CDR2 LQKENI. CDR3 DNA: TGTGCCAGCTCACCCCTCCCGGGCGGGAAAGATACGCAGTATTTT. This codes for CASSPLPGGKDTQYF.

A single count supports this clone. The V call is TRBV11-2, the J call TRBJ2-3; maybe TRBD2 (5 bases). Germline V gives CDR1 SGHAT, CDR2 FQNNGV. Trimming removed 0 bases from V and 2 bases from J, with 9 bases in between. The CDR3 is 15 amino acids. CDR3 protein: CASSLDGKNTDTQYF. The CDR3 coding sequence is TGTGCCAGCAGCTTAGACGGGAAAAACACAGATACGCAGTATTTT.

On this clone itself: This same CDR3 is encoded by further DNA sequences in the sample. The V and J genes are TRBV12-3 or TRBV12-4 and TRBJ2-5; D call uncertain. With 5 bases removed from V and 4 bases from J, the gap between germline ends came to 5 bases. This CDR3 has 11 residues. CDR3 in DNA: TGTGCCAGCAGTCCCCTAGAGACCCAGTACTTC. Amino acids: CASSPLETQYF.

The chain combines TRBV15 with TRBJ2-1; 9 bases are a match to TRBD1. CDR1 is LNHNV, CDR2 YYDKDF, per germline (reference sequence). V lost 3 bases to trimming and J lost 9 bases; unmatched junction nucleotides: 15. The CDR3 sequence is 17 residues long. The CDR3 spells CATSSRGLGTGLGEQFF. The CDR3 DNA is TGTGCCACCAGCAGTAGGGGTTTAGGGACAGGGTTAGGTGAGCAGTTCTTC. Full variable domain (outside the CDR3, taken from reference TRBV15 and TRBJ2-1): DAMVIQNPRYQVTQFGKPVTLSCSQTLNHNVMYWYQQKSSQAPKLLFHYYDKDFNNEADTPDNFQSRRPNTSFCFLDIRSPGLGDTAMYLCATSSRGLGTGLGEQFFGPGTRLTVL.

This chain joins TRBV18 and TRBJ1-2; D is uncertain. With 6 bases removed from V and 8 bases from J, the gap between germline ends came to 31 bases. This CDR3 spans 18 amino acids. The V gene's germline CDR1 is KGHSH and CDR2 LQKENI. DNA for the CDR3: TGTGCCAGCTCGCGCGAACATCCCGCATCGGGAGCCTATACGGGCTACACCTTC. Encoded protein: CASSREHPASGAYTGYTF.

This clone was found a few times. The CDR3 is CASSEGVTSGSSDTQYF. The CDR3 nucleotides read TGTGCCAGCAGTGAAGGTGTTACTAGCGGGAGCTCAGATACGCAGTATTTT. V gene TRBV2 combines with J gene TRBJ2-3; 11 nucleotides match TRBD2. Germline assignment: CDR1 SNHLY and CDR2 FYNNEI. The CDR3 consists of 17 residues. V gave up 1 base and J gave up 4 bases; unmatched junction bases: 7.

V usage is TRBV29-1 and J usage is TRBJ1-1; D is undetermined. Trimming took 7 bases from V and 0 from J, leaving 15 bases between them. The CDR3 is 14 residues long. From germline, CDR1 is SQVTM and CDR2 ANQGSEA. This chain's CDR3 is CSAGLRGMNTEAFF. The CDR3 DNA follows: TGCAGCGCCGGGCTACGGGGAATGAACACTGAAGCTTTCTTT.

This clone was seen more than once but under ten times. The chain has TRBV11-2 and TRBJ2-5, with D hard to call. Germline lookup yields CDR1 SGHAT and CDR2 FQNNGV. V lost 2 bases, J lost 4 bases, and 5 bases lay in between. The CDR3 runs 12 residues. The CDR3 nucleotides read TGTGCCAGCAGCTTACTTCTAGAGACCCAGTACTTC. This codes for CASSLLLETQYF.

The chain recombines TRBV3-1 (or the pseudogene TRBV3-2) with TRBJ2-5; 9 bases are shared with TRBD2. Trimming took 4 bases from V and 9 from J; bases not matched to a gene: 12. From germline, CDR1 is LGHDT and CDR2 YNNKEL (reference sequence). This CDR3 has 15 amino acids. Here the CDR3 DNA reads TGTGCCAGCAGCCCCGGGCGGGAGGGAACTCGGGCCCAGTACTTC. It yields the protein CASSPGREGTRAQYF.

The chain couples TRBV4-2 to TRBJ2-3; TRBD2 matches 9 bases. V shed 1 base and J 3 bases; nucleotides not matched to a gene: 8. Germline V lookup: CDR1 LGHNA, CDR2 YNFKEQ. This CDR3 has 17 residues. The CDR3 region is CASSQGSAGGPTDTQYF. Written as DNA, the CDR3 is TGTGCCAGCAGCCAAGGTTCGGCGGGAGGGCCTACAGATACGCAGTATTTT.